This TCR beta chain came from a study of post-analysis software for immune sequencing data. A word on this clonotype: Its antigen remains unidentified.

Overall study results and limits: Samples sharing a preparation batch grouped tightly together when assessed by F measure. Significantly lower normalized Chao1 diversity was seen in multiple sclerosis patients than in controls. TRBV segments more frequent in patients than in controls numbered several and included TRBV5-6, TRBV5-1 and TRBV20-1.

Prepared TCR beta cDNA libraries contained unique molecular identifiers. Input amounts of about 0.85 to 11 million T cells were used. These gave around 500,000 cDNA molecules, so each molecule approximated one T cell. TCRdb recomputed calls from the PCR reads with MiXCR, one row per CDR3 protein. The repertoire includes roughly 870,000 distinct CDR3 sequences, roughly 58% of them detected once, and 4.6% sits in the top ten. Per germline, CDR1 DFQATT and CDR2 SNEGSKA (reference sequence). This CDR3 region has 15 residues. Trimming took off 1 base at V and 0 bases at J, with 10 bases between the two ends.

The chain joins TRBV20-1 to TRBJ2-4; the D gene is possibly TRBD2 (5 bases). The material sequenced was blood. This TCR was sampled from a girl aged 5-17 years with multiple sclerosis. CDR3 residues: CSARADRGAKNIQYF. CDR3 in DNA: TGCAGTGCTAGAGCCGACCGGGGAGCCAAAAACATTCAGTACTTC.